The present T cell receptor (beta chain) was sequenced within a study of tumor-infiltrating lymphocytes in glioblastoma multiforme (dated by TCRdb to 2015 to 2018). For the study in its entirety: To find out whether intratumoral genomic heterogeneity fosters TIL diversity, the study jointly investigated somatic mutations, TIL diversity and immune response activity. Study-level results and caveats: T cells were not sorted into functional subsets, which the authors noted as a future improvement. Generalizability was limited because only one glioblastoma patient was included in the TCR and somatic mutation analysis. Because T cells carry unequal numbers of TCR transcripts, RNA-based TCR sequencing may distort clone frequencies.

A word on this clonotype: Its recognized antigen is unknown. Germline is not matched at one junction end, which may reflect a read error.

Using a modified ARM-PCR protocol with multiple V-beta primers and a C-beta primer, the team built TCRB libraries from RNA through three nested multiplex PCR rounds. ProtoScript II Reverse Transcriptase and a C-beta primer were used to synthesize TCRB-specific cDNA from around 0.5 ug total RNA. For the TCRB libraries, no unique molecular identifiers were described. In the third PCR, barcodes and adapters were added over 25 cycles using Deep VentR (exo-) polymerase, and bands of 250-500 bp were then gel purified. An Illumina HiSeq 2500 was used to sequence the TCRB libraries with 250 bp paired-end reads. The original methods were these. The reads were cleaned with Trimmomatic, merged with FLASH and assigned V, D and J segments with MiGEC before being analyzed in VDJtools. The Shannon-Wiener diversity index, calculated using VDJtools, was used to quantify repertoire diversity. TCRdb passed the public sequencing reads through fastp at Q25 and MiXCR, retaining productive beta sequences. Under each unique CDR3 protein, matching rows form one entry showing the most common genes and DNA. Here the V and J calls rest on TCRdb's processing, not on the authors' analysis. The sample data list some 14,000 distinct CDR3 sequences, and approximately 71% of these were observed just once. The ten largest clonotypes hold roughly 52% of the sample.

The AllPrep DNA/RNA mini kit was used to purify genomic DNA and total RNA simultaneously from each of the approximately eleven tumor samples. Every RNA sample had an OD 260/280 ratio above 1.9 and an RNA integrity number above 6.5. The CDR3 runs 14 amino acids, cysteine and phenylalanine included. Only the CDR3 part of the read is kept: 42 bases, read in frame from the first base. The germline V gene (reference sequence) yields DFQATT for CDR1 and SNEGSKA for CDR2. Sample: brain tumor tissue. The chain was built from TRBV20-1 and TRBJ2-1; 5 matching bases give a weak D call of TRBD1. This TCR came from a male donor with glioblastoma. The DNA reads TGCGGTGCTAGGGGTATGGGCTCCTATAATGAGCAGTTCTTC. Protein translation: CGARGMGSYNEQFF.